These T cell receptor beta chains were read from a single sample in a study of T-cell reconstitution after alpha-beta-depleted transplantation in children. One entry per CDR3 protein, called by TCRdb with MiXCR from the PCR reads. The sample lists around 490,000 distinct CDR3 sequences, about an eighth occurring once. The starting material was PBMCs, mostly from graft donor cells, obtained 180 days after TCRalphabeta/CD19-depleted stem cell transplant. Receptors originate from a female patient younger than 10 who had a stem cell transplant for aplastic anemia, so the T cells may come from the graft donor. The CDR3 runs from the conserved cysteine through the conserved F or W. D genes are given only for firm matches. Not all rows give a size; the values are once, few, many and, for expanded clones, a class.

clone size | J gene | D gene | V gene | CDR3 DNA | CDR3 protein
many | TRBJ2-3 | . | TRBV7-6 | TGTGCCAGCAGCCTCGGGCGAACCACAGATACGCAGTATTTT | CASSLGRTTDTQYF
many | TRBJ1-1 | . | TRBV5-1 | TGCGCCAGCAGCTTGTGGGATCTGAACACTGAAGCTTTCTTT | CASSLWDLNTEAFF
few | TRBJ2-7 | TRBD2 | TRBV19 | TGTGCCAGTAGTAGGCGGTCGAGCGGGAGGGCCCGGACCTACGAGCAGTACTTC | CASSRRSSGRARTYEQYF
few | TRBJ2-3 | . | TRBV25-1 | TGTGCCAGCAGTGAAGGGGGGGCGTCGGCAGATACGCAGTATTTT | CASSEGGASADTQYF
. | TRBJ2-7 | TRBD1 | TRBV7-9 | TGTGCCAGCAGTCTCCCGGGACAGGGGACCCACGAGCAGTACTTC | CASSLPGQGTHEQYF
. | TRBJ2-1 | TRBD2 | TRBV6-2/TRBV6-3 | TGTGCCAGCAGTTCCCCTCGAGAGCGGGAGGCTAATGAGCAGTTCTTC | CASSSPREREANEQFF
many | TRBJ2-5 | . | TRBV5-1 | TGCGCCAGCAGCCCGACGGGGGAGACCCAGTACTTC | CASSPTGETQYF
many | TRBJ2-7 | TRBD2 | TRBV5-1 | TGCGCCAGCAGCTTGGGGACTAGCGGAATGGGCGAGCAGTACTTC | CASSLGTSGMGEQYF
many | TRBJ2-3 | . | TRBV7-2 | TGTGCCAGCAGCCGAAAGGGGGCAGATACGCAGTATTTT | CASSRKGADTQYF
. | TRBJ2-6 | TRBD1 | TRBV6-1 | TGTGCCAGCACTCTACGGGGACAGGGATTCTCTGGGGCCAACGTCCTGACTTTC | CASTLRGQGFSGANVLTF
. | TRBJ1-6 | TRBD1 | TRBV10-3 | TGTGCCATCAGCCCGGACAGGGGCAATTCACCCCTCCACTTT | CAISPDRGNSPLHF
. | TRBJ2-5 | . | TRBV19 | TGTGCCAGTAGTCGATTCGACAGGAAGTTAAAAGAGACCCAGTACTTC | CASSRFDRKLKETQYF
. | TRBJ2-1 | . | TRBV7-2 | TGTGCCAGCAGCTTAGCGCACGCCCTCTACAATGAGCAGTTCTTC | CASSLAHALYNEQFF
many | TRBJ2-4 | . | TRBV5-1 | TGCGCCAGCAGCTCGGAGGCGGACATTCAGTACTTC | CASSSEADIQYF
few | TRBJ2-1 | TRBD2 | TRBV7-9 | TGTGCCAGCAGCTTACCTAGCGGGCTTACCTACAATGAGCAGTTCTTC | CASSLPSGLTYNEQFF
. | TRBJ2-1 | . | TRBV30 | TGTGCCTGCCTGAGGGACTCCAGCTCCTACAATGAGCAGTTCTTC | CACLRDSSSYNEQFF
many | TRBJ1-2 | TRBD1 | TRBV25-1 | TGTGCCAGCAGCCTTCGGACCGGGACAGGGGAAGGCTACACCTTC | CASSLRTGTGEGYTF
. | TRBJ1-2 | TRBD1 | TRBV20-1 | TGCAGTGCCTTATTACAGGGGGCTGGCTATGGCTACACCTTC | CSALLQGAGYGYTF
. | TRBJ1-2 | . | TRBV12-5 | TGTGCTAGTGGTTCGGGACACCTTAACTATGGCTACACCTTC | CASGSGHLNYGYTF
few | TRBJ2-7 | . | TRBV6-2/TRBV6-3 | TGTGCCAGCAGTTACGAGGGAGACTACGAGCAGTACTTC | CASSYEGDYEQYF
. | TRBJ2-5 | . | TRBV24-1 | TGTGCCACCAGTGGCAGCCAAGAAGAGACCCAGTACTTC | CATSGSQEETQYF
many | TRBJ2-1 | . | TRBV7-8 | TGTGCCAGCAGCTTTCGGGCCCAAGTACGCGGCCAGCAGTTCTTC | CASSFRAQVRGQQFF
. | TRBJ2-5 | TRBD2 | TRBV2 | TGTGCCAGCAGGTTTAGCGGGAAGGGGATCGAGACCCAGTACTTC | CASRFSGKGIETQYF
many | TRBJ2-7 | . | TRBV11-1 | TGTGCCAGCAGCAGAAACTATGCAGTACACGAGCAGTACTTC | CASSRNYAVHEQYF
few | TRBJ2-7 | TRBD1 | TRBV6-5 | TGTGCCAGCAGTTCATCCCCGGGACAGGGGGCCTACGAGCAGTACTTC | CASSSSPGQGAYEQYF
. | TRBJ2-1 | TRBD2 | TRBV12-3/TRBV12-4 | TGTGCCAGCAGTTTAACGTCTAGCGGGCGAATCTCCTACAATGAGCAGTTCTTC | CASSLTSSGRISYNEQFF
many | TRBJ1-4 | . | TRBV5-1 | TGCGCCAGCAGCCTGGGGCCCCGGACAACTAATGAAAAACTGTTTTTT | CASSLGPRTTNEKLFF
few | TRBJ2-2 | . | TRBV20-1 | TGCAGTGCCCTGGGACTCACCGGGGAGCTGTTTTTT | CSALGLTGELFF
many | TRBJ2-7 | . | TRBV12-3/TRBV12-4 | TGTGCCAGCAGTTCGGGAAAAAGCTACGAGCAGTACTTC | CASSSGKSYEQYF
few | TRBJ2-3 | . | TRBV6-5 | TGTGCCAGCAGGCCCGAGGGGGGCACAGATACGCAGTATTTT | CASRPEGGTDTQYF
. | TRBJ2-1 | TRBD2 | TRBV7-2 | TGTGCCAGCAGCTGGAGCGGGAACAATGAGCAGTTCTTC | CASSWSGNNEQFF